These 30 T cell receptor beta chains share one sample of origin, sequenced in a study of blood T cell repertoires in COVID-19. This table comes from immunoSEQ multiplex PCR, and its TCRdb copy is limited to in-frame clones, with some not included. The sample yields under 300,000 clones, approximately 80% seen once. Sequencing input: peripheral blood. The receptors derive from a woman in her sixties or seventies with active or convalescent COVID-19.

The CDR3 nucleotides read TGCGCCAGCAGCAGAATACAGGGGTCCTCTGGAAACACCATATATTTT. It specifies CASSRIQGSSGNTIYF. The gene calls are TRBV5-1 and TRBJ1-3; 7 bases align to TRBD1. Germline values: CDR1 SGHRS, CDR2 YFSETQ. Trimming took 4 bases from V and 0 from J; bases not matched to a gene: 7. The CDR3 runs to 16 residues. The full variable domain, with the rest looked up from reference TRBV5-1 and TRBJ1-3, is KAGVTQTPRYLIKTRGQQVTLSCSPISGHRSVSWYQQTPGQGLQFLFEYFSETQRNKGNFPGRFSGRQFSNSRSEMNVSTLELGDSALYLCASSRIQGSSGNTIYFGEGSWLTVV.

The chain carries TRBV5-6 and TRBJ2-3; TRBD1 matches 7 bases. Losses at the gene ends were 4 bases for V and 4 bases for J; bases not matched to a gene: 6. The CDR3 extends over 14 amino acids. The V gene's germline CDR1 is SGHDT and CDR2 YYEEEE. CDR3 residues: CASSKTGFADTQYF. In nucleotides, the CDR3 is TGTGCCAGCAGCAAGACAGGGTTCGCAGATACGCAGTATTTT. The complete variable domain, with remaining parts taken from reference TRBV5-6 and TRBJ2-3, reads DAGVTQSPTHLIKTRGQQVTLRCSPKSGHDTVSWYQQALGQGPQFIFQYYEEEERQRGNFPDRFSGHQFPNYSSELNVNALLLGDSALYLCASSKTGFADTQYFGPGTRLTVL.

The table lists this clone with a few counts. The rearrangement uses TRBV28 and TRBJ2-2; D is ambiguous. Germline CDR1 is MDHEN and CDR2 is SYDVKM. Trimming took 4 bases from V and 5 from J, leaving 11 bases between them. The CDR3 is 14 amino acids. This chain's CDR3 is CASSSYKETGELFF. The CDR3 coding sequence is TGTGCCAGCAGTTCCTACAAGGAGACCGGGGAGCTGTTTTTT. Combining the CDR3 with reference TRBV28 and TRBJ2-2 gives the whole variable domain DVKVTQSSRYLVKRTGEKVFLECVQDMDHENMFWYRQDPGLGLRLIYFSYDVKMKEKGDIPEGYSVSREKKERFSLILESASTNQTSMYLCASSSYKETGELFFGEGSRLTVL.

The chain carries TRBV29-1 and TRBJ1-3, with D perhaps TRBD1 (6 bases). The V and J ends lost 6 bases and 4 bases respectively, with 13 bases between them. Germline CDR1 is SQVTM and CDR2 is ANQGSEA. This CDR3 is built from 13 residues. CDR3 region: CSVSTGNGNTIYF. The CDR3 region has the DNA TGCAGCGTCTCTACAGGGAACGGAAACACCATATATTTT.

The gene calls are TRBV11-3 and TRBJ2-7; TRBD2 matches 9 bases. Germline trimming cut 1 base from V and 4 bases from J; bases unmatched to any gene: 5. Germline CDR1 SGHNT, CDR2 YENEEA. The CDR3 spans 15 residues. The chain's CDR3 is CASSLALAGRYEQYF. CDR3 DNA: TGTGCCAGCAGCTTAGCTCTAGCGGGAAGGTACGAGCAGTACTTC.

The V and J genes are TRBV11-2 and TRBJ1-2; 7 bases map to TRBD1. The J segment lost 1 base and the V segment lost 5 bases, leaving 7 bases of the junction unmatched. The germline CDR1 and CDR2 sequences are SGHAT and FQNNGV. The CDR3 loop spans 15 amino acids. The CDR3 DNA follows: TGTGCCAGCAGCCCAAGGGACAGTCATAACTATGGCTACACCTTC. Residues: CASSPRDSHNYGYTF.

The chain uses TRBV6-5 and TRBJ2-3; TRBD1 matches 9 bases. Per the germline V gene, CDR1 is MNHEY and CDR2 is SVGAGI. J lost 2 bases, V lost 5 bases, and 5 bases had no gene match. This CDR3 contains 15 residues. CDR3: CASSPDRGFTDTQYF. The DNA of the CDR3 is TGTGCCAGCAGTCCTGACAGGGGGTTCACAGATACGCAGTATTTT.

The chain joins TRBV5-6 to TRBJ2-5; 7 bases are a match to TRBD1. Germline V lookup: CDR1 SGHDT, CDR2 YYEEEE. V was clipped by 1 base and J by 2 bases; unmatched bases: 5. This CDR3 comprises 15 residues. This CDR3 reads CASSLIDRAQETQYF. The DNA for the CDR3 is TGTGCCAGCAGCTTGATCGACAGGGCTCAAGAGACCCAGTACTTC.

In this sample, this clone turned up once. The rearrangement links TRBV7-9 to TRBJ1-1; 8 bases are a match to TRBD1. Germline CDR1 and CDR2: SEHNR and FQNEAQ (reference sequence). The CDR3 consists of 13 residues. With 5 bases clipped from V and 11 bases from J, the junction kept 10 bases outside the gene matches. Written as DNA, the CDR3 is TGTGCCAGCAGCGCGCCAGGGGGCGCTCACGCTTTCTTT. It specifies CASSAPGGAHAFF.

The chain carries TRBV24-1 and TRBJ2-1; maybe TRBD1 (5 bases). Per the germline V gene, CDR1 is KGHDR and CDR2 is SFDVKD. V was trimmed by 3 bases and J by 0 bases, leaving 14 bases between them. The CDR3 has 17 amino acids. CDR3 sequence (DNA): TGTGCCACCAGTGATCCCCGGACACTGGACTCCTACAATGAGCAGTTCTTC. Translated: CATSDPRTLDSYNEQFF.

This clone was seen once. The DNA for the CDR3 is TGTGCCAGCAGTGAACAGGTTGGTGAGCAGTTCTTC. The encoded protein is CASSEQVGEQFF. The V call is TRBV2, the J call TRBJ2-1; D is unclear. The germline CDR1 and CDR2 sequences are SNHLY and FYNNEI. This CDR3 region has 12 residues. The V end lost 2 bases, the J end lost 9 bases, and 8 bases lay between the germline ends.

The rearrangement joins TRBV12-3 or TRBV12-4 to TRBJ2-1; 7 bases map to TRBD2. V was pared by 5 bases and J by 6 bases, with 1 base of the junction left unmatched. The CDR3 is 12 amino acids. The CDR3 DNA sequence: TGTGCCAGCAGTCAGCGGGGCAATGAGCAGTTCTTC. Residues: CASSQRGNEQFF.

V is TRBV28 and J is TRBJ2-1, with D uncertain. The CDR3 totals 16 residues. Germline CDR1 MDHEN, CDR2 SYDVKM. Between the trimmed V and J ends, which lost 5 bases and 9 bases, there was a span of 23 bases. DNA for the CDR3: TGTGCCAGCAGTGCCCCGCGTCTCGGCGGCGTTTTTGAGCAGTTCTTC. Translated, it gives CASSAPRLGGVFEQFF.

J is TRBJ1-1 and V is TRBV5-1; 10 bases align to TRBD1. Trimming at V came to 2 bases and at J to 3 bases, leaving 7 bases not matched to a gene. CDR1 is SGHRS and CDR2 is YFSETQ in the germline V gene. CDR3 length: 16 residues. CDR3 protein: CASSLDRGLRYTEAFF. In DNA, the CDR3 is TGCGCCAGCAGCTTAGACAGGGGGCTTAGGTACACTGAAGCTTTCTTT. The whole variable domain, remainder taken from reference TRBV5-1 and TRBJ1-1, is KAGVTQTPRYLIKTRGQQVTLSCSPISGHRSVSWYQQTPGQGLQFLFEYFSETQRNKGNFPGRFSGRQFSNSRSEMNVSTLELGDSALYLCASSLDRGLRYTEAFFGQGTRLTVV.

This chain uses TRBV28 with TRBJ1-5, with D hard to call. This CDR3 has 14 amino acids. The germline V gene encodes CDR1 MDHEN and CDR2 SYDVKM. V shed 2 bases and J shed 0 bases, with 5 bases lying between them. CDR3 DNA sequence: TGTGCCAGCAGTTTACGGTATAGCAATCAGCCCCAGCATTTT. It codes for CASSLRYSNQPQHF.

In its sample, this clone was seen a few times. This chain uses TRBV6-1 with TRBJ2-3; TRBD2 matches at 11 bases. V lost 0 bases and J lost 8; bases outside the gene matches: 7. The CDR3 is 16 amino acids. Germline assignment: CDR1 MNHNS and CDR2 SASEGT. The CDR3 loop reads CASSEASGGAMGTQYF. The CDR3 DNA is TGTGCCAGCAGTGAAGCTAGCGGGGGGGCTATGGGTACGCAGTATTTT.

The chain employs TRBV11-2 and TRBJ2-1; 8 positions match TRBD2. There are 17 residues in the CDR3. The ends lost 5 bases at V and 0 bases at J; junction bases unmatched: 9. CDR1 is SGHAT and CDR2 is FQNNGV in the germline V gene. The DNA for the CDR3 is TGTGCCAGCAGCACTAAGCGGGAGACGGTCTCCTACAATGAGCAGTTCTTC. Amino acid sequence: CASSTKRETVSYNEQFF.

This clone came up once. The chain is built from TRBV5-1 and TRBJ1-3, with D uncertain. V was trimmed by 0 bases and J by 5 bases, leaving 18 bases between them. Germline assignment: CDR1 SGHRS and CDR2 YFSETQ. The CDR3 is 17 residues long. The CDR3 loop is CASSLGTLQGGRNTIYF. The CDR3 coding sequence is TGCGCCAGCAGCTTGGGTACACTTCAAGGAGGTAGAAACACCATATATTTT.

The chain couples TRBV6-2 or TRBV6-3 to TRBJ2-1; TRBD1 matches at 12 bases. V dropped 4 bases and J dropped 8; count of bases not matched to a gene: 12. Germline loops: CDR1 MNHEY, CDR2 SVGEGT. The CDR3 loop spans 17 amino acids. CDR3 sequence reads: CASSSSAGTGGIDEQFF. The CDR3, as DNA: TGTGCCAGCAGTTCCTCCGCCGGGACAGGGGGCATCGATGAGCAGTTCTTC.

In nucleotides, the CDR3 is TGCGCCAGCAGGGAAGGGGGATCAAACACTGAAGCTTTCTTT. Translated, it gives CASREGGSNTEAFF. The gene calls are TRBV10-2 and TRBJ1-1, with D perhaps TRBD1 (6 bases). Trimming left V 6 bases short and J 2 bases short, with 13 bases between. Germline V gives CDR1 WSHSY, CDR2 SAAADI. This CDR3 contains 14 residues.

This rearrangement joins TRBV6-6 to TRBJ2-1, with 10 bases aligning to TRBD2. Germline V CDR1 and CDR2: MNHNY, SVGAGI (reference sequence). With 6 bases clipped from V and 7 bases from J, the junction kept 3 bases outside the gene matches. The CDR3 is made up of 13 amino acids. This chain's CDR3 is CASRGLARNEQFF. DNA for the CDR3: TGTGCCAGCAGGGGACTAGCGAGAAATGAGCAGTTCTTC.

This chain uses TRBV11-2 with TRBJ2-1; TRBD2 agrees at 7 bases. J lost 0 bases, V lost 5 bases, and 4 bases had no gene match. The CDR3 covers 15 residues. CDR1 is SGHAT and CDR2 is FQNNGV in the germline V gene. This CDR3 is CASSRLADSYNEQFF. In DNA form, the CDR3 reads TGTGCCAGCAGCCGCCTAGCGGACTCCTACAATGAGCAGTTCTTC.

The J gene is TRBJ2-1, the V gene TRBV25-1, with D unresolved. Germline CDR1 is MGHDK and CDR2 is SYGVNS. CDR3 length: 17 amino acids. V shed 0 bases and J shed 4 bases, with 16 bases lying between them. The CDR3 loop reads CASSEYRGAPLYNEQFF. CDR3 bases: TGTGCCAGCAGTGAATACCGAGGTGCACCGCTATACAATGAGCAGTTCTTC.

The chain combines TRBV28 with TRBJ2-7; D ambiguous. The CDR3 is made up of 13 amino acids. Trimming took 10 bases from V and 0 from J, leaving 13 bases between them. Germline V gene data show CDR1 as MDHEN and CDR2 as SYDVKM. As DNA, the CDR3 is TGTGCCACCGCTGGGCCTTACTCCTACGAGCAGTACGTC. This sequence encodes CATAGPYSYEQYV.

The genes are TRBV29-1 and TRBJ2-3; D might be TRBD2 (7 bases). Germline V gives CDR1 SQVTM, CDR2 ANQGSEA. The V end lost 7 bases, the J end lost 8 bases, and 19 bases lay between the germline ends. There are 13 residues in the CDR3. CDR3 coding DNA: TGCAGCGGTGAGACAGGAGGGAGGGGTACGCAGTATTTT. Translated, it gives CSGETGGRGTQYF.

The chain recombines TRBV11-3 with TRBJ2-1, with 9 bases fitting TRBD2. CDR3 length: 15 residues. Germline CDR1 and CDR2: SGHNT and YENEEA. The V gene end was trimmed by 1 base and the J gene end by 8 bases; junction bases not matched to a gene: 6. The CDR3 sequence is CASSLGRGGLYEQFF. In nucleotides, the CDR3 is TGTGCCAGCAGCTTAGGGCGGGGGGGCCTCTATGAGCAGTTCTTC. The variable domain in full, with the rest retrieved from reference TRBV11-3 and TRBJ2-1, is EAGVVQSPRYKIIEKKQPVAFWCNPISGHNTLYWYLQNLGQGPELLIRYENEEAVDDSQLPKDRFSAERLKGVDSTLKIQPAELGDSAVYLCASSLGRGGLYEQFFGPGTRLTVL.

This sequence joins TRBV18 and TRBJ2-1; TRBD1 agrees at 7 bases. The CDR3 totals 14 residues. Germline assignment: CDR1 KGHSH and CDR2 LQKENI. V was pared by 5 bases and J by 2 bases, with 3 bases of the junction left unmatched. The CDR3 is CASSTGDPYNEQFF. CDR3 nucleotide sequence: TGTGCCAGCTCAACAGGGGACCCCTACAATGAGCAGTTCTTC.

This rearrangement joins TRBV5-1 to TRBJ2-7, with 12 bases aligning to TRBD2. The germline gives CDR1 SGHRS, CDR2 YFSETQ. The CDR3 covers 15 residues. The ends lost 4 bases at V and 1 base at J; junction bases unmatched: 3. The CDR3 DNA follows: TGCGCCAGCAGCCTGGGGACTAGCGGGTCCTACGAGCAGTACTTC. Translated: CASSLGTSGSYEQYF.

The chain combines TRBV7-3 with TRBJ2-7; D is perhaps TRBD2 (7 bases). The CDR3 has 16 residues. Germline loops: CDR1 SGHTA, CDR2 FQGTGA. Trimming pared 5 bases from V and 4 bases from J, leaving 21 bases between. The CDR3 protein is CASSPGGGGLPYEQYF. The CDR3 nucleotides are TGTGCCAGCAGCCCCGGGGGCGGGGGCCTACCTTACGAGCAGTACTTC.

The chain combines TRBV5-1 with TRBJ2-1; D remains unclear. V was clipped by 0 bases and J by 10 bases, with 11 bases between them. The CDR3 length is 13 residues. Germline lookup yields CDR1 SGHRS and CDR2 YFSETQ. In DNA, the CDR3 is TGCGCCAGCAGCTTGGAAAGCCCCTTAGAGCAGTTCTTC. Protein: CASSLESPLEQFF.